A single sample is the source of the 13 T cell receptor beta chains below, sequenced in a study of T cells in Graves' hyperthyroidism and ophthalmopathy. Amplification of TCR beta CDR3 regions was performed using RNA transcripts as template. An initial round of RT-PCR targeting the TCR CDR3 relied on the HTBI primer set. TCRdb itself ran the multiplex PCR reads through MiXCR, one entry per CDR3 protein. Of 550,000 to 600,000 distinct CDR3 sequences listed, over 15% are singletons. The sequenced sample was blood. All receptors come from a young woman with Graves' hyperthyroidism.

This rearrangement joins TRBV5-1 to TRBJ2-3, with TRBD2 matching over 12 bases. CDR3 length: 20 residues. The V segment lost 0 bases and the J segment 0 bases; nucleotides outside the gene matches: 11. From germline, CDR1 is SGHRS and CDR2 YFSETQ. This CDR3 reads CASSLVVLPLAGGSTDTQYF. CDR3 nucleotides: TGCGCCAGCAGCTTGGTAGTTCTTCCCCTAGCGGGAGGGAGCACAGATACGCAGTATTTT.

This clonotype was detected a few times. The chain combines TRBV14 with TRBJ2-7; possibly TRBD1 for D (6 bases). The CDR3 contains 14 residues. The germline V gene encodes CDR1 SGHDN and CDR2 FVKESK. V was cut by 5 bases and J by 4 bases, with 15 bases left in between. This CDR3 is CASSDAQGKYEQYF. The CDR3 DNA reads as TGTGCCAGCAGCGACGCGCAGGGGAAATACGAGCAGTACTTC.

This clonotype was picked up a small number of times. V is TRBV12-3 or TRBV12-4 and J is TRBJ2-2; 7 nucleotides align to TRBD1. The CDR3 extends over 16 amino acids. V gave up 6 bases and J gave up 3 bases; unmatched junction bases: 10. In DNA form, the CDR3 reads TGTGCCAGCAGGCTGGGGACAGCGATTGACACCGGGGAGCTGTTTTTT. As protein: CASRLGTAIDTGELFF.

Details on this clonotype: At one of its ends the junction is not consistent with the germline gene, which may arise from a read error. This rearrangement joins TRBV6-1 to TRBJ1-2; 7 nucleotides align to TRBD1. Germline loops: CDR1 MNHNS, CDR2 SASEGT. This CDR3 contains 15 residues. CDR3 nucleotide sequence: TGTGCCAGCAGTGAATTTGTGGGGACACAAGGGGGCTGCACCTTC. Its protein is CASSEFVGTQGGCTF.

Many counts were recorded for this clonotype. At one boundary the junction diverges from the germline segment, which might be a read error. The rearrangement uses TRBV11-2 and TRBJ1-1, with 11 bases matching TRBD1. The germline gives CDR1 SGHAT, CDR2 FQNNGV. This CDR3 contains 15 residues. The CDR3 here is CTSRAPGTGGTEAFF. The CDR3 DNA reads as TGTACCAGCAGGGCTCCCGGGACAGGGGGGACTGAAGCTTTCTTT.

To note about this clonotype: The junction does not match germline at one end; this may be a read error. The chain combines TRBV7-2 with TRBJ2-1, with 14 bases that match TRBD2. The length of the CDR3 is 16 residues. The germline V gene has CDR1 SGHTA and CDR2 FQGNSA. The CDR3 sequence is CAGSSGLAGVYNEQFF. The CDR3 coding sequence is TGTGCCGGCAGCTCGGGACTAGCGGGAGTTTACAATGAGCAGTTCTTC.

This clonotype was recorded many times. The gene calls are TRBV7-2 and TRBJ2-7; 9 bases are a match to TRBD2. Germline V lookup: CDR1 SGHTA, CDR2 FQGNSA. V shed 5 bases, J shed 7 bases, and the junction held 9 bases outside the gene matches. CDR3 size: 14 residues. CDR3 sequence (DNA): TGTGCCAGCAGCCGGATAGCGGGAGAAATAGAGCAGTACTTC. Its translation is CASSRIAGEIEQYF. Variable domain in full (rest from reference TRBV7-2 and TRBJ2-7): GAGVSQSPSNKVTEKGKDVELRCDPISGHTALYWYRQSLGQGLEFLIYFQGNSAPDKSGLPSDRFSAERTGGSVSTLTIQRTQQEDSAVYLCASSRIAGEIEQYFGPGTRLTVT.

There are many counts of this clonotype. This rearrangement joins TRBV6-1 to TRBJ2-1, with D possibly TRBD2 on 6 matching bases. With 3 bases removed from V and 1 base from J, the gap between germline ends came to 16 bases. The CDR3 is 17 residues long. Germline values: CDR1 MNHNS, CDR2 SASEGT. The CDR3 loop reads CASSEMYGRRSYNEQFF. The CDR3 DNA follows: TGTGCCAGCAGTGAGATGTACGGGAGAAGGTCCTACAATGAGCAGTTCTTC.

This clonotype was seen ten or more times. The chain recombines TRBV9 with TRBJ2-5, with a possible D match to TRBD1 (5 bases). The CDR3 consists of 14 residues. V was cut by 0 bases and J by 1 base, with 7 bases left in between. CDR1 SGDLS and CDR2 YYNGEE come from the germline V gene. DNA for the CDR3: TGTGCCAGCAGCGTAGGTCAGGGCCAAGAGACCCAGTACTTC. Residues: CASSVGQGQETQYF.

Only a few counts were recorded for this clonotype. The V call is TRBV11-2, the J call TRBJ1-5; perhaps TRBD1 as D (6 bases). The CDR3 is made up of 16 amino acids. CDR1 is SGHAT and CDR2 is FQNNGV in the germline V gene. Trimming removed 1 base from V and 4 bases from J, with 14 bases in between. In DNA form, the CDR3 reads TGTGCCAGCAGCTTAGTACAGGGAAAGTCAAATCAGCCCCAGCATTTT. Translation: CASSLVQGKSNQPQHF.

Ten or more counts support this clonotype. The V gene is TRBV20-1, the J gene TRBJ2-3, with 9 bases matching TRBD2. The CDR3 totals 17 residues. With 1 base clipped from V and 3 bases from J, the junction kept 11 bases outside the gene matches. Germline V CDR1 and CDR2: DFQATT, SNEGSKA (reference sequence). In nucleotides, the CDR3 is TGCAGTGCTAGAGCTCGGAGAGCGGGGGGAGGGACAGATACGCAGTATTTT. Translated: CSARARRAGGGTDTQYF.

This clonotype has a count of ten or more. The V gene is TRBV5-8, the J gene TRBJ2-1; a possible D gene is TRBD1 (6 bases). CDR3 size: 16 residues. Germline lookup yields CDR1 SGHTS and CDR2 YDEGEE. The V gene lost 4 bases and the J gene lost 4 bases, with 18 bases spanning the gap. Here the CDR3 DNA reads TGTGCCAGCAGCATTGACAGGAGCGCAGTTTACAATGAGCAGTTCTTC. It translates to CASSIDRSAVYNEQFF.

This clonotype has only a few counts. The chain links TRBV6-2 or TRBV6-3 to TRBJ1-2; D is ambiguous. V dropped 4 bases and J dropped 5 bases, with 14 bases sitting between them. Germline V gene data show CDR1 as MNHEY and CDR2 as SVGEGT. This CDR3 has 14 amino acids. The CDR3 loop is CASSSLAMGYGYTF. Written as DNA, the CDR3 is TGTGCCAGCAGTTCCCTCGCCATGGGGTATGGCTACACCTTC.